One TCR beta chain is described in this entry. This clone was seen more than once but under ten times. No antigen is known for it. No base-level quality is on record; no much larger clone is a single base apart. CD4+ and CD8+ cells were isolated by positive magnetic bead selection on an AutoMACS, and purity was checked by flow cytometry. Initial screening for clonal expansions relied on flow cytometry with a TCR V beta antibody panel, after which sorted CD8+ fractions underwent TCRB deep sequencing for characterization. Ficoll-Paque PLUS density gradient separation was used to isolate peripheral blood mononuclear cells. DNA was extracted from CD4-enriched, CD8-enriched or PBMC samples with Nucleospin Tissue or Tissue XS kits and quantified with a Qubit 2.0 fluorometer. This sample was included in a study of somatic mutations in cytotoxic T cells in rheumatoid arthritis (dated by TCRdb to the late 2010s). For context, the study as a whole: Peripheral blood (around 31 ml EDTA) was collected from patients immediately after diagnosis and before any treatment began. Some T-cell populations stained with V beta antibodies were sorted by flow on a FACSAria II or Sony SH800 to nearly 100% purity, with sorted V beta1+ cells additionally subjected to TCRB sequencing. Patient and control groups had essentially identical median ages. To characterize clonality, the study used TCRB deep sequencing while asking whether somatic mutations are carried by expanded CD8+ T-cell clones in newly diagnosed, untreated rheumatoid arthritis. A total of about 67 rheumatoid arthritis patients and 20 to 25 healthy controls underwent TCRB deep sequencing. What the research found in general, with its limitations: In patients, CD8+ clonality rose with age (Spearman r ≈ 0.49), which was not the case in healthy controls. CD8+ T-cell clonality in rheumatoid arthritis patients was not significantly different from that in age-matched healthy controls. Several identical CD8+ TCRB sequences were found in both blood and synovial fluid, and in about an eighth of the roughly 65 patients the largest CD8+ clone exceeded 20% of CD8+ cells. The slight TRBV07 underrepresentation in patients was not adjusted for multiple comparisons. The expanded CD8+ clones had unknown antigen targets, and not appearing in virus-specific databases did not rule out that they were virus-specific.

V is pared back by 5 bases and J by 1 base, with 5 bases lying between the germline termini. The germline V gene (reference sequence) specifies SEHNR as CDR1 and FQNEAQ as CDR2. From the cysteine up to the phenylalanine, the CDR3 has a length of 12 residues. Just the 36-base CDR3 DNA is kept, in frame starting at base 1. TCRB CDR3 sequencing used the immunoSEQ assay on genomic DNA. The authors' pipeline ran thus. When patient CD8+ clones exceeding 1% were checked against published virus-specific TCRB sequences, only a few matched. Analyses were restricted to productive TCRB rearrangements. Defining a clone by its unique TCRB CDR3 sequence, the study calculated clonality as a productive clonality index derived from Shannon entropy. To calculate repertoire overlap between two samples, the template counts of each clone were considered relative to each sample's total templates. A correlation with a Spearman r of 0.55 to 0.65 was found between V-gene usage by flow cytometry and V-gene usage by TCRB sequencing. TCRdb provides this immuneACCESS table in a form limited to in-frame rearrangements. Some clones are lacking; in checked studies, under half of them reflect an unresolved V gene, and why the rest are absent is not known. That table furnishes V, J and clone size, whereas the DNA furnished D and trimming. The sample profile shows 17,000 or so clones; just under 85% of them were found once. Roughly a fifth of the sample is in the top ten clones.

Sequencing was done on a sample of CD8+ T cells sorted from blood. The receptor's source is an adult with rheumatoid arthritis. Recombination connected TRBV7-9 to TRBJ1-2; no confident D gene assignment can be made. CDR3 sequence: CASSVGNYGYTF. The DNA sequence is TGTGCCAGCAGCGTCGGTAACTATGGCTACACCTTC.